A single sample is the source of the 18 T cell receptor beta chains below, sequenced in a study of blood T cells in healthy people across ages. The authors ran a second PCR of about 7 to 11 cycles using a sample-barcoded 5' primer and a J-beta primer mix. TCRdb independently ran MiXCR on the 5' RACE reads; one entry per CDR3 protein. The table records 1.5 million to 2 million distinct CDR3 sequences, 30% to 35% of them present only once. Sequenced material: blood. These TCRs come from a woman younger than 45 in good health.

This chain connects TRBV9 to TRBJ2-3; 7 bases are a match to TRBD1. The CDR3 extends over 15 amino acids. CDR1 is SGDLS and CDR2 is YYNGEE in the germline V gene. J lost 3 bases, V lost 1 base, and 5 bases had no gene match. CDR3: CASSVRGQSTDTQYF. The CDR3, as DNA: TGTGCCAGCAGCGTAAGGGGACAGAGTACAGATACGCAGTATTTT.

The gene calls are TRBV7-6 and TRBJ2-3; 8 positions match TRBD2. Looked up from germline, CDR1 is SGHVS and CDR2 is FNYEAQ. The CDR3 covers 16 residues. Losses at the gene ends were 5 bases for V and 0 bases for J; bases not matched to a gene: 7. CDR3 residues: CASSPSGGKSTDTQYF. In DNA form, the CDR3 reads TGTGCCAGCAGCCCAAGCGGGGGAAAAAGCACAGATACGCAGTATTTT.

This clonotype was observed at least ten times. This chain connects TRBV15 to TRBJ2-5; 12 nucleotides agree with TRBD2. J lost 3 bases, V lost 3 bases, and 2 bases had no gene match. There are 15 residues in the CDR3. Germline V gene sequence: CDR1 LNHNV, CDR2 YYDKDF (reference sequence). This chain's CDR3 is CATSSRLAGEETQYF. The CDR3 DNA is TGTGCCACCAGCAGCAGACTAGCGGGAGAAGAGACCCAGTACTTC.

The chain joins TRBV12-3 or TRBV12-4 to TRBJ2-2; the match to TRBD2 covers 11 bases. The V segment lost 3 bases and the J segment 6 bases; nucleotides outside the gene matches: 6. The CDR3 covers 16 residues. The DNA of the CDR3 is TGTGCCAGCAGTTTGAGTAGCGGGGGGGCATCCGGGGAGCTGTTTTTT. It is translated as CASSLSSGGASGELFF.

The gene calls are TRBV20-1 and TRBJ2-1; 9 bases match TRBD2. CDR3 size: 16 residues. Germline V gene lookup returns CDR1 DFQATT and CDR2 SNEGSKA (reference sequence). The V gene end was trimmed by 5 bases and the J gene end by 6 bases; junction bases not matched to a gene: 14. The CDR3 DNA reads as TGCAGTGCTCTCCAACCTACTAGCGGGTCGTTCAATGAGCAGTTCTTC. It specifies CSALQPTSGSFNEQFF.

V usage is TRBV20-1 and J usage is TRBJ1-6; possible D gene TRBD1, 5 bases. The CDR3 runs to 14 residues. The V end lost 2 bases, the J end lost 7 bases, and 12 bases lay between the germline ends. Germline-derived CDR1 and CDR2 are DFQATT and SNEGSKA (reference sequence). This CDR3 is CSARLSGGNSPLHF. CDR3 DNA: TGCAGTGCTAGATTGAGCGGGGGAAATTCACCCCTCCACTTT.

The chain recombines TRBV5-1 with TRBJ1-6, with D unresolved. CDR1 and CDR2 (germline): SGHRS, YFSETQ. This CDR3 is 17 amino acids long. V shed 0 bases and J shed 8 bases, with 18 bases lying between them. In DNA, the CDR3 is TGCGCCAGCAGCTTGGGGGTCAGCCCAAAGGGTCATTCACCCCTCCACTTT. This encodes CASSLGVSPKGHSPLHF.

A single count supports this clonotype. The V gene is TRBV4-1, the J gene TRBJ2-7, with D maybe TRBD1 (6 bases). The CDR3 covers 13 residues. The V gene's germline CDR1 is MGHRA and CDR2 YSYEKL. V was shortened by 3 bases and J by 4 bases, with 10 bases between the two germline ends. CDR3: CASSQITGYEQYF. In DNA, the CDR3 is TGCGCCAGCAGCCAGATAACAGGGTACGAGCAGTACTTC.

The chain employs TRBV6-5 and TRBJ2-3; 8 positions match TRBD2. Losses at the gene ends were 0 bases for V and 6 bases for J; bases not matched to a gene: 8. The germline V gene has CDR1 MNHEY and CDR2 SVGAGI. The CDR3 spans 16 residues. The CDR3 reads CASSYSPREGPDTQYF. The CDR3 DNA is TGTGCCAGCAGTTACTCCCCCCGGGAGGGCCCGGATACGCAGTATTTT.

The CDR3 loop reads CSARTVNSYEQYF. In DNA, the CDR3 is TGCAGTGCTAGGACAGTCAACTCCTACGAGCAGTACTTC. The J gene is TRBJ2-7, the V gene TRBV20-1; D is perhaps TRBD1 (5 bases). Germline CDR1 reads DFQATT; CDR2 reads SNEGSKA (reference sequence). Trimming left V 3 bases short and J 0 bases short, with 9 bases between. The CDR3 is 13 residues long.

This rearrangement joins TRBV28 to TRBJ2-3; TRBD1 matches at 10 bases. The CDR3 spans 16 residues. J lost 3 bases, V lost 6 bases, and 9 bases had no gene match. Germline V gene lookup returns CDR1 MDHEN and CDR2 SYDVKM. Here the CDR3 DNA reads TGTGCCAGCAGATTGGGACAGGGGACCATTACAGATACGCAGTATTTT. Residues: CASRLGQGTITDTQYF.

With regard to this clonotype: Mismatch with germline at one junction end may stem from a read error. This rearrangement joins TRBV7-9 to TRBJ1-1; TRBD1 agrees at 10 bases. Germline V gene sequence: CDR1 SEHNR, CDR2 FQNEAQ (reference sequence). CDR3 size: 16 residues. CDR3 nucleotides: TGTGCCTGCAGACCTTTGGGGGACAGGGGGAACACTGAAGCTTTCTTT. Translating gives CACRPLGDRGNTEAFF.

This chain connects TRBV9 to TRBJ2-7; 9 bases fit TRBD1. There are 11 residues in the CDR3. V trimming: 7 bases; J trimming: 5 bases; junction bases outside the gene matches: 1. Germline CDR1 reads SGDLS; CDR2 reads YYNGEE. CDR3 sequence: CASGQGNEQYF. Written as DNA, the CDR3 is TGTGCCAGCGGACAGGGGAACGAGCAGTACTTC.

The chain combines TRBV29-1 with TRBJ1-1, with 8 bases matching TRBD1. CDR3 length: 14 residues. Germline V gene sequence: CDR1 SQVTM, CDR2 ANQGSEA. With V trimmed by 3 bases and J by 1 base, 4 bases remained unmatched. The CDR3 DNA sequence: TGCAGCGTTGAGACCGGACAGGGGAACACTGAAGCTTTCTTT. Protein sequence: CSVETGQGNTEAFF.

This clonotype was detected only a few times. J is TRBJ2-3 and V is TRBV29-1; D is tentatively TRBD1 or TRBD2 (6 bases each). The CDR3 totals 13 residues. Trimming cost V 3 bases and J 7 bases, with 14 bases left between them. The germline CDR1 and CDR2 sequences are SQVTM and ANQGSEA. DNA of the CDR3: TGCAGCGTTGATGGTGGGGGGCCGAATACGCAGTATTTT. It yields the protein CSVDGGGPNTQYF.

This clonotype was detected only a few times. This chain uses TRBV4-1 with TRBJ2-5; D gene uncertain. Germline-derived CDR1 and CDR2 are MGHRA and YSYEKL. Trimming took 1 base from V and 2 from J, leaving 5 bases between them. There are 13 residues in the CDR3. CDR3 DNA: TGCGCCAGCAGCCAAGTAACGCAAGAGACCCAGTACTTC. It is translated as CASSQVTQETQYF.

The gene calls are TRBV5-4 and TRBJ1-1, with D hard to call. CDR3 length: 12 residues. The germline CDR1 and CDR2 sequences are SGHNT and YYREEE (reference sequence). Trimming pared 1 base from V and 7 bases from J, leaving 8 bases between. The CDR3 DNA sequence: TGTGCCAGCAGCTTGTCCCCGGGTGAAGCTTTCTTT. It encodes CASSLSPGEAFF.

The rearrangement uses TRBV5-8 and TRBJ2-6; no firm D call. This CDR3 spans 14 amino acids. Germline CDR1 reads SGHTS; CDR2 reads YDEGEE. Here the CDR3 reads CVSSSISGANVLTF. The DNA for the CDR3 is TGTGTTAGCAGCTCTATCTCTGGGGCCAACGTCCTGACTTTC.